This T cell receptor beta chain came from a study of control samples from healthy donors and cancer patients. Trimming left V 0 bases short and J 4 bases short, with 10 bases between. This CDR3 spans 15 amino acids. Germline assignment: CDR1 SGDLS and CDR2 YYNGEE. Assay: immunoSEQ multiplex PCR; the TCRdb copy retains only in-frame clones and omits some. The sample yields about 88,000 clones, 90% to 95% seen once. The sequencing sample was made of blood. The chain carries TRBV9 and TRBJ2-2; D remains unclear. The sequence came from a young man in good health. The CDR3 reads CASSVGSQPTGELFF. For the CDR3, the DNA is TGTGCCAGCAGCGTAGGTTCACAGCCCACCGGGGAGCTGTTTTTT.